Below, 8 T cell receptor beta chains from the same sample are listed, as sequenced in a study of cytomegalovirus exposure and HLA in healthy donors. With 60 Vbeta and 13 Jbeta primers, the PCR was carried out. Clones were sequenced by immunoSEQ multiplex PCR, and TCRdb holds only the in-frame ones, with some missing. The sample lists more than 150,000 clones; over 75% were seen once. Source material: PBMCs. These receptors were obtained from a girl younger than two in good health and CMV-seronegative.

This rearrangement joins TRBV7-9 to TRBJ2-1; D gene unclear. Trimming left V 5 bases short and J 5 bases short, with 10 bases between. CDR1 and CDR2 from the germline V gene are SEHNR and FQNEAQ (reference sequence). The CDR3 is 13 amino acids. CDR3 bases: TGTGCCAGCAGCCGTACACCAGACAATGAGCAGTTCTTC. Residues: CASSRTPDNEQFF.

The CDR3 is CASSPGIYGYTF. CDR3 nucleotides: TGTGCCAGTAGTCCAGGGATCTATGGCTACACCTTC. This rearrangement joins TRBV19 to TRBJ1-2, with D possibly matching TRBD1 (5 bases). Looked up from germline, CDR1 is LNHDA and CDR2 is SQIVND (reference sequence). The CDR3 covers 12 residues. V gave up 5 bases and J gave up 4 bases, with 8 bases separating them.

The chain carries TRBV2 and TRBJ2-7, with a tentative D call TRBD1 (6 bases). V was cut by 10 bases and J by 5 bases, with 15 bases left in between. CDR1 is SNHLY, CDR2 FYNNEI, per germline. The CDR3 extends over 12 amino acids. CDR3 bases: TGTGCCACGGGCCCACAGGGAGACGAGCAGTACTTC. Translating it yields CATGPQGDEQYF.

The CDR3 here is CASSPWTSGGVYEQYF. The CDR3 coding sequence is TGTGCCAGCAGCCCCTGGACTAGCGGGGGGGTCTACGAGCAGTACTTC. J is TRBJ2-7 and V is TRBV5-8; 15 bases align to TRBD2. This CDR3 contains 16 residues. Germline V gene data show CDR1 as SGHTS and CDR2 as YDEGEE. V lost 4 bases to trimming and J lost 3 bases; unmatched junction nucleotides: 5.

This chain uses TRBV7-9 with TRBJ1-1; the D gene is possibly TRBD1 (5 bases). The germline V gene has CDR1 SEHNR and CDR2 FQNEAQ (reference sequence). CDR3 size: 12 residues. V was clipped by 6 bases and J by 6 bases, with 11 bases between them. The CDR3 region has the DNA TGTGCCAGCAGACCAGGGTCCCCTGAAGCTTTCTTT. Protein: CASRPGSPEAFF.

This chain joins TRBV7-6 and TRBJ2-5; TRBD2 matches at 11 bases. Trimming removed 6 bases from V and 5 bases from J; junction bases left unmatched: 5. In germline, CDR1 is SGHVS, CDR2 FNYEAQ. The CDR3 totals 14 residues. In DNA, the CDR3 is TGTGCCAGCAGTACTAGCGGGAGTTACGAGACCCAGTACTTC. Translated, it gives CASSTSGSYETQYF.

The gene calls are TRBV4-2 and TRBJ1-1, with D maybe TRBD1 (6 bases). The CDR3 sequence is 15 residues long. Germline CDR1 LGHNA, CDR2 YNFKEQ. The V end was cut by 5 bases, the J end by 0 bases, with 13 bases between. CDR3 DNA: TGTGCCAGCAGCTCTCCGGGACACTTGAACACTGAAGCTTTCTTT. It yields the protein CASSSPGHLNTEAFF.

CDR3 sequence (DNA): TGTGCAAGTCGCTTAGCGCCGTGTGGCCCTTCTGGAAACACCATATATTTT. Its protein is CASRLAPCGPSGNTIYF. This chain links TRBV12-2 with TRBJ1-3; TRBD1 reflects the table's D call only, with no check against the DNA. TRBV12-2 is a pseudogene. The CDR3 consists of 17 residues.